This T cell receptor (beta chain) was found in a study of T cell responses to AZD1222 COVID-19 vaccine. Study-level findings and limits: Recipients of two AZD1222 doses showed rising Spike-specific TCR breadth and depth. The reported proportion of spike-specific TCRs targeting unmutated variant regions was nearly half. Seropositivity was recorded at baseline in only 6 or 7 AZD1222 recipients. Possibly, clonal diversity was underestimated; donors were largely white British and included more females.

As concerns this clone: Antigen: not known.

Some clones are missing from TCRdb's copy, which holds only in-frame ones; the method was immunoSEQ multiplex PCR. Found here are 150,000 to 180,000 clones, around 85% of them singletons; the top ten hold approximately 5.1%. V shed 5 bases and J 6 bases; nucleotides not matched to a gene: 6. Germline loops: CDR1 SGHAT, CDR2 FQNNGV. The CDR3 covers 13 residues. This clonotype originated in an adult in good health. The material sequenced was peripheral blood, taken on day 0 of MenACWY control vaccination. The rearrangement uses TRBV11-2 and TRBJ1-1; TRBD1 matches at 7 bases. The CDR3: CASSTQGGAEAFF. The CDR3, as DNA: TGTGCCAGCAGCACCCAGGGGGGGGCTGAAGCTTTCTTT.